Here is one TCR beta chain with its context. Its target is unknown. Other DNA sequences in the same sample also yield this CDR3. Germline lookup yields CDR1 ENHRY and CDR2 SYGVKD. The CDR3 contains 12 residues. Deletions cut 3 bases from V and 5 bases from J, with 4 bases between. At the deep level, the assay was run. Data came from immunoSEQ multiplex PCR; TCRdb stores just in-frame clones and leaves some out. Of some 2,000,000 clones in the sample, over 85% were seen once. This entry comes from a study of shared clonotypes between healthy human individuals. Study-level information: Donors had three CD4 naive, three CD4 memory, two CD8 naive and one CD8 memory plate apiece.

CD45RO-negative cells were positively selected for CCR7, leaving out terminally differentiated effector memory CD45RA+ cells. General study findings and limits: Among non-shared clonotypes, generation probabilities were lower than among those shared by all four donors. The sole specimen, blood, was sampled, and tissue repertoires likely differ.

This TCR was recovered from a man aged 18 to 35 in good health. The sequencing sample was made of naive CD8+ T cells sorted from blood. The V and J genes are TRBV10-3 and TRBJ2-2; D gene uncertain. CDR3 in DNA: TGTGCCATCAGTGAAGGAACCGGGGAGCTGTTTTTT. Translated, it gives CAISEGTGELFF.